This entry is about one T cell receptor (beta chain). The sample comes from a study of CD8+CD57+ T cells in acquired aplastic anemia. Study background: Sorted CD4+ and CD8+ cell DNA averaged around 3.3 ug.

By flow cytometry, patients selected for sequencing had shown an expansion of CD8+CD57+ cells. Among the patients, all had severe acquired aplastic anemia. No patient had been given any therapy when blood was sampled. Genomic DNA was employed as the template in profiling TCR beta VDJ and CDR3. TCRdb ran MiXCR on the reads and lists one entry per CDR3 protein. The sample holds about 180,000 distinct CDR3 sequences, 45% to 60% seen once. CDR1 and CDR2 from the germline V gene are SGHVS and FQNEAQ. The trim removed 5 bases at V and 3 bases at J, leaving 3 bases unmatched. The CDR3 has 14 residues. The TCR was taken from a human donor with aplastic anemia. The rearrangement joins TRBV7-8 to TRBJ2-7, with 11 bases aligning to TRBD2. Sequencing was carried out using sorted CD4+, CD8+, or CD8+CD57+ T cells (not recorded which) from PBMCs. CDR3 DNA: TGTGCCAGCAGCACTAGCGGGGGAAACTACGAGCAGTACTTC. Translating gives CASSTSGGNYEQYF.